One sample yielded the 2 T cell receptor beta chains listed below, sequenced in a study of cytomegalovirus exposure and HLA in healthy donors. Here immunoSEQ multiplex PCR was the method, and the copy in TCRdb shows in-frame clones only, minus some. The repertoire has approximately 300,000 clones, about nine tenths of them found once; the top ten carry 1% to 1.5%. The sequenced sample consisted of PBMCs. These receptors were obtained from a woman aged 30 to 39 in good health and CMV-seropositive.

V and J are TRBV5-1 and TRBJ2-7; 9 bases align to TRBD1. V was clipped by 4 bases and J by 3 bases; unmatched bases: 5. This CDR3 has 14 residues. CDR1 is SGHRS, CDR2 YFSETQ, per germline. CDR3: CASSAGQGIYEQYF. The CDR3 nucleotides are TGCGCCAGCAGCGCGGGACAGGGTATCTACGAGCAGTACTTC.

This chain links TRBV5-1 with TRBJ2-3; D not certain. Germline V gives CDR1 SGHRS, CDR2 YFSETQ. V gave up 0 bases and J gave up 2 bases, with 1 base separating them. The length of the CDR3 is 12 residues. The CDR3, as DNA: TGCGCCAGCAGCTTGGCCACAGATACGCAGTATTTT. Its translation: CASSLATDTQYF.